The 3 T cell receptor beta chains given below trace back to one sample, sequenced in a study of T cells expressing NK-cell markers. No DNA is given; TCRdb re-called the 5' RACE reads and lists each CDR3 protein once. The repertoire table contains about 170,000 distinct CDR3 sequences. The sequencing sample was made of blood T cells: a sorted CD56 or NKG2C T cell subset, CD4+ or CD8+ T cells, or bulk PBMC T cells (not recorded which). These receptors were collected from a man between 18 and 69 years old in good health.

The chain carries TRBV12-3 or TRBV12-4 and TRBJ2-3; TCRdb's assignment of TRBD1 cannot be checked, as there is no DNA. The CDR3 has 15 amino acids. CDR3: CASTNRGGFTDTQYF.

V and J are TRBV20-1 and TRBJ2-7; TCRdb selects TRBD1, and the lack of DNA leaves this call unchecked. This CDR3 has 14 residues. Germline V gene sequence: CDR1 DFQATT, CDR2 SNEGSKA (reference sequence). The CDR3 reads CSAIPGQPTYEQYF.

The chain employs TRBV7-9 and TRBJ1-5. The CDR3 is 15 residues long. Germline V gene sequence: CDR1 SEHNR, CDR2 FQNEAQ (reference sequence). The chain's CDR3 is CASSLGPAGNQPQHF.